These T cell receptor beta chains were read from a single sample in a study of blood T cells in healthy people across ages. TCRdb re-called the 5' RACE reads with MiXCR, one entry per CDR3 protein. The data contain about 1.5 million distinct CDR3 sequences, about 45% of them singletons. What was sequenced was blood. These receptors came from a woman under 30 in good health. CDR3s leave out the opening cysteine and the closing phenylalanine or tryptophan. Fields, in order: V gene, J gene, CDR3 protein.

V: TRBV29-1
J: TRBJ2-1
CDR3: SAGAQQGATYNEQF

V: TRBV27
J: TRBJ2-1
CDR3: ASSFSGAGFNEQF

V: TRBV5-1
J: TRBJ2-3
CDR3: ASSSGQGVTDTQY

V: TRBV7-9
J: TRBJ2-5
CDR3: ASGAVANQETQY

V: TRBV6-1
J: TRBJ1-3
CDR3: ASSEFSGIETNTIY

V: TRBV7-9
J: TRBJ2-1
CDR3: ASSPTSKTPLSYNEQF

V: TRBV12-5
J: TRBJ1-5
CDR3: ASGLVPQGRAGQPQH

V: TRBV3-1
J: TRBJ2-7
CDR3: ASSQVASEQY

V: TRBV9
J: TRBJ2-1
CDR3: ASSAFPPSGNGEQF

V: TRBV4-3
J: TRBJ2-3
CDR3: ASGGLLSTETQY

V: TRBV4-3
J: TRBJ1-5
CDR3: ASSWNRGQPQH

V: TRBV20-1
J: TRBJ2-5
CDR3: SAPTSAEETQY

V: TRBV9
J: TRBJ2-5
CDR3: ASSVGGTGFKETQY

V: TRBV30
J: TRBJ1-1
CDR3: AWSFPIVGGNTEAF

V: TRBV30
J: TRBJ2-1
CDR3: AWSLGEQF

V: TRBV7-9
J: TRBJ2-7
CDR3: ASSSISPDKSSYEQY

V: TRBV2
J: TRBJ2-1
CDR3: ASSEEGTSANEQF

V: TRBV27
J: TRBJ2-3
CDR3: ASSLSYRQGWGSTDTQY

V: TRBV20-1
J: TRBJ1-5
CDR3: SARMGNQPQH

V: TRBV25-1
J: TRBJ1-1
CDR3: ASSELPGNTEAF

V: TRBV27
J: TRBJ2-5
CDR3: ASSLQGGLETQY

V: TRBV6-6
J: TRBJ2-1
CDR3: ASSERLRQF

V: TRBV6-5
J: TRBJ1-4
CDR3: ASSYSWTASNEKLF

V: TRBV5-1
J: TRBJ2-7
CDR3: ASSLDTGSYEQY

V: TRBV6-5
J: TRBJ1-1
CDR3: ASSLTISRPITEAF

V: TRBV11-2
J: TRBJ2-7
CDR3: AGDPGHRFYEQY

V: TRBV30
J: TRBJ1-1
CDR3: AWSGEGQAF

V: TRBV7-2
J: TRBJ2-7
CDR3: ASSLVTGGSYEQY

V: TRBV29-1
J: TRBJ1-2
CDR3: STGGYT

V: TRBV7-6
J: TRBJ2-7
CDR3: ASRPLTSAGEQY

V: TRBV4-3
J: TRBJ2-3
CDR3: ASSLWVAPGTDTQY

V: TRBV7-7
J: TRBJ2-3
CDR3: ASSFSAGGEDTQY

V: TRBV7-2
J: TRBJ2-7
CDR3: AGSLAGLYEQY

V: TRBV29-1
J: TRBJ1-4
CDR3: SVDTGDPKLF

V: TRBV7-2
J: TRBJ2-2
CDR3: ASSLTRRGTGELF

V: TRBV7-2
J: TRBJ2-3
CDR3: ASSFRTSGTPDTQY

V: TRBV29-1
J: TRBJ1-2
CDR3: SVGQTINMINYGYT

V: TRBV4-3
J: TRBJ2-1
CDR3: ASSQGLIIKSSYNEQF

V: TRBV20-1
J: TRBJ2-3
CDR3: SAFVSGRKNTQY

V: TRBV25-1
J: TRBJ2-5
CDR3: ASSESLGARLETQY

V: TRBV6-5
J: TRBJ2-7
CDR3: ASRQNAYEQY

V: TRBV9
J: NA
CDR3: VSSVEGESSYNEQY

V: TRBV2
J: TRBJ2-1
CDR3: ASAGTSGRDAYNEQF

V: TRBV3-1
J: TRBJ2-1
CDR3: ASSPGSISSYNEQF

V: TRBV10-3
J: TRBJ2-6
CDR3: AIMNPAGNSGANVLT

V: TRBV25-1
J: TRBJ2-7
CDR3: ASSHLDGQESSYEQY

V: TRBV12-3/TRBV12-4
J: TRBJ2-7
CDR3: ASSVRTRGDEQY